This section outlines one T cell receptor beta chain sequence together with its context. The antigen remains unidentified. Described time point: patch test 1, 2 weeks after DPC sensitization. The treatment was: therapeutic diphenylcyclopropenone sensitization with weekly scalp DPC. Unseparated into fractions, whole blood served as the source from which total RNA was extracted. This sample was included in a study of human T cells and chemical hapten exposure. The study's findings and limits: Once DPC sensitization occurred, TCRs above 1 in 1000 frequency showed no change.

The CDR3 is 16 residues long. Germline V gene lookup returns CDR1 ENHRY and CDR2 SYGVKD. V lost 2 bases to trimming and J lost 4 bases; unmatched junction nucleotides: 7. Using its own MiXCR run on the RACE reads, TCRdb lists one record per CDR3 protein. The sample has some 87,000 distinct CDR3 sequences, about a tenth seen once. This TCR came from a woman between 45 and 65 years old with alopecia areata. Some clones in this sample may be carry-over from other donors' samples. This specimen consisted of whole blood, obtained in connection with sensitization to the hapten diphenylcyclopropenone (DPC). The chain joins TRBV10-3 to TRBJ2-2, with TRBD1 matching 7 bases. The CDR3 DNA follows: TGTGCCATCAGTGAGAGACAGGGTGGCACCACCGGGGAGCTGTTTTTT. Amino acid sequence: CAISERQGGTTGELFF.